This TCR beta chain derives from a study of CD8+ T cells in alopecia areata. Sequencing templates came from extracted RNA that was reverse transcribed into cDNA. Method: immunoSEQ multiplex PCR; TCRdb's copy keeps in-frame clones and lacks some. The table lists 140,000 to 150,000 clones, about 60% of them singletons. V was pared by 0 bases and J by 7 bases, with 10 bases between. The germline V gene has CDR1 SGHDT and CDR2 YYEEEE. The CDR3 consists of 13 residues. This clone was seen a handful of times. The chain couples TRBV5-6 to TRBJ1-2; no firm D call. Sequenced material: CD4+ T cells sorted from blood, taken at week 0. This TCR was recovered from a human donor with alopecia areata. The CDR3 DNA reads TGTGCCAGCAGCTTGGCCTCCTTGAGTGGCTACACCTTC. The encoded protein is CASSLASLSGYTF.